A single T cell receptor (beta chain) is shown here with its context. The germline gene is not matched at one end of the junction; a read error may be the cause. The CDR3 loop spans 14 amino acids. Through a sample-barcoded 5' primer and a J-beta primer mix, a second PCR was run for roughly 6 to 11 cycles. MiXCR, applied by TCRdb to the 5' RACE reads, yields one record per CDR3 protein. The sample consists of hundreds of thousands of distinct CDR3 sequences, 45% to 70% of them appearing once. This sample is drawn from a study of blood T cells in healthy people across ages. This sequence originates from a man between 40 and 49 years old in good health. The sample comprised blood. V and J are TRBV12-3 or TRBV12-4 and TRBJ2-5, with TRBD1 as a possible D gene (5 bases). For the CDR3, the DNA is TGTACCAGCAGTGGATCAGGGTTGGCCGAGACCCAGTACTTC. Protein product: CTSSGSGLAETQYF.